This T cell receptor (beta chain) was captured by sequencing in a study of OX40 agonist ivuxolimab in advanced cancers. On the study more broadly: Ivuxolimab, an antibody that agonizes OX40 (CD134), was administered to the patients. Findings and limits, study-wide: More expanded clones were seen, on average, in CD8+ T cells than in CD4+. Undetermined was the antigen specificity of the expanded peripheral T cells.

In regard to this clone: The target antigen is unknown.

Measured with immunoSEQ multiplex PCR; TCRdb has only the in-frame clones, and not every one. The table has about 54,000 clones, 80% to 90% seen once. Autoimmune disease history or systemic immunosuppression meant exclusion. This TCR derives from an adult with an advanced solid tumor such as melanoma, head and neck, liver or kidney cancer. Sequences were derived from CD4+ or CD8+ T cells sorted from blood, sampled in a trial of the OX40 agonist ivuxolimab.

The CDR3: CSVDPWGGNYGYTF. DNA of the CDR3: TGCAGCGTTGACCCTTGGGGGGGTAACTATGGCTACACCTTC. The chain carries TRBV29-1 and TRBJ1-2; maybe TRBD1 (5 bases). Between the trimmed V and J ends, which lost 3 bases and 1 base, there was a span of 12 bases. This CDR3 has 14 residues. In germline, CDR1 is SQVTM, CDR2 ANQGSEA.